The clone carrying this T cell receptor (beta chain) has more than one count but fewer than ten. Sequencing used immunoSEQ multiplex PCR; TCRdb keeps in-frame clones, though not all of them. Of about 430,000 clones listed, 80% to 95% are singletons. The sample belongs to a study of Ad26.COV2.S vaccination and SARS-CoV-2 variants. Treatment described: roughly 18 received Ad26.COV2.S at low or high dose, single or two shots; several received placebo; per-sample allocation not given. Sampling took place 63 days after the first vaccine or placebo injection. This CDR3 has 18 amino acids. The V gene's germline CDR1 is MNHNS and CDR2 SASEGT. With 4 bases removed from V and 4 bases from J, the gap between germline ends came to 26 bases.

This specimen consisted of peripheral blood, obtained in a trial of Ad26.COV2.S vaccine versus placebo. This clonotype was obtained from a person between 18 and 59 years old who received the Ad26.COV2.S COVID-19 vaccine or a placebo. The chain employs TRBV6-1 and TRBJ2-7; D may correspond to TRBD1 or TRBD2 (5 bases each). The CDR3, as DNA: TGTGCCAGCAGTGCCAACCGTCCTACCGGGACCGCGAGGTACGAGCAGTACTTC. Its protein is CASSANRPTGTARYEQYF.